Shown below are 6 T cell receptor beta chains from a single sample sequenced in a study of blood T cell repertoires in COVID-19. Profiling relied on immunoSEQ multiplex PCR, and the TCRdb table lists in-frame clones only, not all of them. The profile shows some 42,000 clones, approximately 88% of them singletons. The specimen sequenced was peripheral blood. All receptors come from a human donor in a cohort sampled during active COVID-19.

The chain links TRBV5-4 to TRBJ2-7; 8 nucleotides line up with TRBD1. V lost 0 bases to trimming and J lost 6 bases; unmatched junction nucleotides: 5. The CDR3 consists of 14 residues. Germline V gene data show CDR1 as SGHNT and CDR2 as YYREEE (reference sequence). CDR3 sequence (DNA): TGTGCCAGCAGCTTGGAGGGACAGGATCGCGAGCAGTACTTC. As protein: CASSLEGQDREQYF. Based on the CDR3 plus reference TRBV5-4 and TRBJ2-7, the full variable domain is ETGVTQSPTHLIKTRGQQVTLRCSSQSGHNTVSWYQQALGQGPQFIFQYYREEENGRGNFPPRFSGLQFPNYSSELNVNALELDDSALYLCASSLEGQDREQYFGPGTRLTVT.

The chain uses TRBV3-1 (or the pseudogene TRBV3-2) and TRBJ2-7, with D unresolved. The CDR3 runs 15 residues. Trimming removed 7 bases at V and 0 bases at J, with 16 bases between. CDR1 is LGHDT, CDR2 YNNKEL, per germline (reference sequence). The CDR3 loop reads CASNTLPPSSYEQYF. As DNA, the CDR3 is TGTGCCAGCAACACCCTCCCGCCCAGCTCCTACGAGCAGTACTTC.

The V gene is TRBV5-1, the J gene TRBJ1-2; D perhaps matches TRBD1 (6 bases). Trimming left V 4 bases short and J 5 bases short, with 18 bases between. Germline CDR1 is SGHRS and CDR2 is YFSETQ. This CDR3 has 15 amino acids. The CDR3 DNA sequence: TGCGCCAGCAGCGATCCACAGGGTTATGAGTATGGCTACACCTTC. Translated: CASSDPQGYEYGYTF.

The genes are TRBV14 and TRBJ2-7, with 7 bases matching TRBD1. J was trimmed by 2 bases and V by 2 bases; bases with no gene match: 6. The germline V gene encodes CDR1 SGHDN and CDR2 FVKESK. CDR3 length: 15 residues. The CDR3 DNA is TGTGCCAGCAGCCAACTCCCCGACAGGGCCTACGAGCAGTACTTC. Its protein is CASSQLPDRAYEQYF.

The CDR3 DNA reads as TGTGCCAGCAGACTGGGACAGGGGTACACTGAAGCTTTCTTT. Protein sequence: CASRLGQGYTEAFF. The V and J genes are TRBV5-5 and TRBJ1-1; 10 bases line up with TRBD1. The CDR3 is made up of 14 amino acids. Germline lookup yields CDR1 SGHKS and CDR2 YYEKEE (reference sequence). J gave up 3 bases and V 5 bases, and 4 bases lay outside the gene matches.

This clone was observed a handful of times. The chain employs TRBV5-1 and TRBJ2-2; 10 bases are shared with TRBD2. V gave up 4 bases and J gave up 5 bases; unmatched junction bases: 11. This CDR3 region has 17 residues. Germline V gene sequence: CDR1 SGHRS, CDR2 YFSETQ. Here the CDR3 reads CASSRTGLAPGTGELFF. In DNA, the CDR3 is TGCGCCAGCAGCCGAACGGGACTAGCGCCCGGGACCGGGGAGCTGTTTTTT. Variable domain in full (rest from reference TRBV5-1 and TRBJ2-2): KAGVTQTPRYLIKTRGQQVTLSCSPISGHRSVSWYQQTPGQGLQFLFEYFSETQRNKGNFPGRFSGRQFSNSRSEMNVSTLELGDSALYLCASSRTGLAPGTGELFFGEGSRLTVL.